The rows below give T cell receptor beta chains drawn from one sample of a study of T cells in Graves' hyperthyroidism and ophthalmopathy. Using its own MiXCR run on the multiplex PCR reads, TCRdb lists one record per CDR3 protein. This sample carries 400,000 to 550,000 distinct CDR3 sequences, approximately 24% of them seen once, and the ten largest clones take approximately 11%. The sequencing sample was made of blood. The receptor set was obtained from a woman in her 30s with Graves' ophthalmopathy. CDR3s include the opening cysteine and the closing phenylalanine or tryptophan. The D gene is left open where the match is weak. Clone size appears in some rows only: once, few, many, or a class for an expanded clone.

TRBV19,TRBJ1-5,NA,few,TGTGCCAGTAGTATAGCCCCCCATAGCAATCAGCCCCAGCATTTT,CASSIAPHSNQPQHF
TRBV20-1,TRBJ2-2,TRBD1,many,TGCAGTGCTTGGGACAGGGGTAGTACCGGGGAGCTGTTTTTT,CSAWDRGSTGELFF
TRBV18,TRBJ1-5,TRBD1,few,TGTGCCAGCTCAGCACTTGGGACAGGGGATCAGCCCCAGCATTTT,CASSALGTGDQPQHF
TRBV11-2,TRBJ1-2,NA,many,TGTGCCAGCAGCATTCCGGTGAATGGCTACACCTTC,CASSIPVNGYTF
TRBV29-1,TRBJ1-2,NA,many,TGCAGCGCATCGGACTTTTATGGCTACACCTTC,CSASDFYGYTF
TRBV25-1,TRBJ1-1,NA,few,TGTGCCAGCAGTGAGGAAGGACATTTGAACACTGAAGCTTTCTTT,CASSEEGHLNTEAFF
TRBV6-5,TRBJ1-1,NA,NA,TGTGCCAGCAGTTACTCGTCCAGGGTTGGAACTGAAGCTTTCTTT,CASSYSSRVGTEAFF
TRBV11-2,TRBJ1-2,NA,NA,TGTGCCAGCAGCTTAGAATCAGAGAACTATGGCTACACCTTC,CASSLESENYGYTF
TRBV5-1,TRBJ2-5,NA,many,TGCGCCAGCAGCTTGAATTCCCAGACCCAGTACTTC,CASSLNSQTQYF
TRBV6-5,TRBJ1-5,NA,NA,TGTGCCGGCAGTATACGGGTGAGCAATCAGCCCCAGCATTTT,CAGSIRVSNQPQHF
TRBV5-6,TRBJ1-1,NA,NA,TGTGCCAGCAGCTTGGGACAGTCTAAAGCTTTCTTT,CASSLGQSKAFF
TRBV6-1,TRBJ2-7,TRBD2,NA,TGTCCCGAGGGACTATTGTTCTACGAGCAGTACTTC,CPEGLLFYEQYF
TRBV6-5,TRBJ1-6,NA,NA,TGTGCCAGCAGTTACTCGCAGGGACTATATTCACCCCTCCACTTT,CASSYSQGLYSPLHF
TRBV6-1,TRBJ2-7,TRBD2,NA,TGTGCCAGCAGTAGCGCCGGGACTAGCGCCGTCTACGAGCAGTACTTC,CASSSAGTSAVYEQYF
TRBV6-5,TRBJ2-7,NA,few,TGTGCCAGCAGTTACGACCCAACGCAGGGTTGGTACGAGCAGTACTTC,CASSYDPTQGWYEQYF
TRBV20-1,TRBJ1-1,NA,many,TGCAGTGCTGCCTCGGGTCTGTACACTGAAGCTTTCTTT,CSAASGLYTEAFF
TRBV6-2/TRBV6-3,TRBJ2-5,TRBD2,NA,TGTGCCAGCCTTCGCCCATCCGGGACTAGCGGGGGTGGGGAGACCCAGTACTTC,CASLRPSGTSGGGETQYF
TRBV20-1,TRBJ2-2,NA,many,TGCAGTGCTAGAGTGTTGGGTTGGGGTCCACCCCGCACCGGGGAGCTGTTTTTT,CSARVLGWGPPRTGELFF
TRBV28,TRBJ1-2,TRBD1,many,TGTGCCAGCACCTCTGGACAGGGTTTCGATGGCTACACCTTC,CASTSGQGFDGYTF
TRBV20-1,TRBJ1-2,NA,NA,TGCAGTGCTAGGGGGCTCCGGTGGCAGGGAGGGAACTATGGCTACACCTTC,CSARGLRWQGGNYGYTF
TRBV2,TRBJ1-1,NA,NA,TGTGCCAGCAGTGACGGATGGGACACTGAAGCTTTCTTT,CASSDGWDTEAFF
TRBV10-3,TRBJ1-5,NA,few,TGTGCCACTGTGGCCGGGGATCAGCCCCAGCATTTT,CATVAGDQPQHF
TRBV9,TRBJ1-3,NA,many,TGTGCCAGCAGCGCGAACCTTGGGGGAGCCGGAAACACCATATATTTT,CASSANLGGAGNTIYF
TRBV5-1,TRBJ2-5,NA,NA,TGCGCCAGCAGCTTGGGACCGGTCCAAGAGACCCAGTACTTC,CASSLGPVQETQYF
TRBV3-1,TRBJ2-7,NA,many,TGTGCCAGCAGCCAAGAGTCGAAGCTCTACGAGCAGTACTTC,CASSQESKLYEQYF
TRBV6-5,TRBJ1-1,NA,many,TGTGCCAGCAGTTACTCGGATCTAACGAACACTGAAGCTTTCTTT,CASSYSDLTNTEAFF
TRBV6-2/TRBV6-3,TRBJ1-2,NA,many,TGTGCCAGCAGTTACGCGGCATTTAACTATGGCTACACCTTC,CASSYAAFNYGYTF
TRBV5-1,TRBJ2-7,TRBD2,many,TGCGCCAGCAGCTTCACTAGCGGGGGTTACGAGCAGTACTTC,CASSFTSGGYEQYF
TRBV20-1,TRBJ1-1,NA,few,TGCAGTGCTAGAGGGGGGCGGTTGGGGAACACTGAAGCTTTCTTT,CSARGGRLGNTEAFF
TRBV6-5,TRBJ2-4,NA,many,TGTGCCAGCAGTTCGAACAAAAACATTCAGTACTTC,CASSSNKNIQYF
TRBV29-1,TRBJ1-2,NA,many,TGCAGCGTTGATGCCAGGGACAACTATGGCTACACCTTC,CSVDARDNYGYTF
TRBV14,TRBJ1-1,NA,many,TGTGCCAGCAGCCAAGGGGCCCTAAGGTGGCGGAACACTGAAGCTTTCTTT,CASSQGALRWRNTEAFF
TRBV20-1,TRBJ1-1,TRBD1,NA,TGCAGTGCCCTCAGCCAGGGGGCGAACACTGAAGCTTTCTTT,CSALSQGANTEAFF
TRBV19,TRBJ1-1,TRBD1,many,TGTGCCAGTCGAGGGGGCGCGAGTACTGAAGCTTTCTTT,CASRGGASTEAFF
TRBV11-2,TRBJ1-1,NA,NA,TGTGCCAGCAGCAAACCGACAGGCCCGAACACTGAAGCTTTCTTT,CASSKPTGPNTEAFF
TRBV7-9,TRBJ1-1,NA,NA,TGTGCCAGCAGCTTACAGAAAGGGAACACTGAAGCTTTCTTT,CASSLQKGNTEAFF
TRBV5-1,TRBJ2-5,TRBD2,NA,TGCGCCAGCAGCGCGGGAGGGATTGAGACCCAGTACTTC,CASSAGGIETQYF
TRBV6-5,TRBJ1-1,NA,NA,TGTGCCAGCAGTTGGGGACCCGGCAGGGAGGCGAACACTGAAGCTTTCTTT,CASSWGPGREANTEAFF
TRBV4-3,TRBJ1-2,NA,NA,TGCGCCAGCAGCCAAGCTCTTGTAGCTAACTATGGCTACACCTTC,CASSQALVANYGYTF
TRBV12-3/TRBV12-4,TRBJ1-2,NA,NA,TGTGCCAGCAGGACACTCTATGGCTACACCTTC,CASRTLYGYTF
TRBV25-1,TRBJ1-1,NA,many,TGTGCCAGCAGTGAAGGGATAGTAAACACTGAAGCTTTCTTT,CASSEGIVNTEAFF
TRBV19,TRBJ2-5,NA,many,TGTGCCAGTAGATCCGGTCGAGGCTCGGAGACCCAGTACTTC,CASRSGRGSETQYF
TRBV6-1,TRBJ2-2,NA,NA,TGTGCCAGCAGTGATTTATATTACGGGGAGCTGTTTTTT,CASSDLYYGELFF
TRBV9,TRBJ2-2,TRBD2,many,TGTGCCAGCAGCGTAGGATTAGCGGGGTCAAACACCGGGGAGCTGTTTTTT,CASSVGLAGSNTGELFF
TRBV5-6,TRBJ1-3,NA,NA,TGTGCCAGCAGCCTTGCGGGACACTACTCTGGAAACACCATATATTTT,CASSLAGHYSGNTIYF
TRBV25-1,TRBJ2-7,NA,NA,TGTGCCAGCAGTGTAGGGCTCAAGGGCTACGAGCAGTACTTC,CASSVGLKGYEQYF
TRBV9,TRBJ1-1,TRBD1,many,TGTGCCAGCAGCTCTGACAGGGTGAACACCGAAGCTTTCTTT,CASSSDRVNTEAFF
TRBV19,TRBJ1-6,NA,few,TGTGCCAGTAGTCTCCGGGACGGTAGTAATTCACCCCTCCACTTT,CASSLRDGSNSPLHF